This TCR beta chain derives from a study of OX40 agonist ivuxolimab in advanced cancers. Whole-study findings and limits: Partial responders treated at 0.1-3.0 mg/kg exhibited clonal expansion among the lowest measured. Both CD4+ and CD8+ T cell populations in blood had undergone clonal expansion by week 6 at 0.1 to 3.0 mg/kg.

Libraries were prepared by immunoSEQ multiplex PCR; TCRdb keeps only in-frame clonotypes and omits some of them. The data show some 50,000 clones, about 89% seen once. Remarks on this clone: Its specificity is unknown.

The CDR3 covers 15 residues. Germline V CDR1 and CDR2: MNHEY, SMNVEV (reference sequence). Trimming stripped 4 bases from V and 1 base from J, with 11 bases between. This clonotype was sampled from an adult with an advanced solid tumor such as melanoma, head and neck, liver or kidney cancer. The sample here was CD4+ or CD8+ T cells sorted from blood, taken in a trial of the OX40 agonist ivuxolimab. The V gene is TRBV27, the J gene TRBJ1-5; D not certain. CDR3 nucleotides: TGTGCCAGCAGTTCCCGATTGGGGAGCAATCAGCCCCAGCATTTT. Translated: CASSSRLGSNQPQHF.